Here is one TCR gamma chain with its context. Its antigen remains unidentified. A much larger clone is a single base away; this may be a read error. This sample is drawn from a study of gamma-delta T cells after stem cell transplantation (dated by TCRdb to 2016 to 2017). V is cut back by 2 bases and J by 6 bases, with 10 bases in the junction unmatched. Inclusive of the bounding cysteine and phenylalanine, the CDR3 is 18 residues long. CDR3 DNA only is kept here, 54 bases in frame from base 1. The germline V gene (reference sequence) gives CDR1 as GITISATS and CDR2 as ISYDGTV. Library preparation was by RT-PCR. Sequenced on an Illumina MiSeq. In TCRdb, clones were called once more from the public reads by CATT, and rows of identical DNA were later combined. This sample holds about 910 gamma-chain clones; 25% to 35% were observed only once. The top ten clones comprise about a third of the sample.

The sequence was obtained from a human donor. It is not recorded whose cells these are; they may come from a transplant donor. Sequencing used gamma-delta T cells. In this chain, TRGV9 is recombined with TRGJP. TCRdb leaves out the J gene; it was filled in here by matching the DNA to germline. This receptor has the CDR3 CALWEARAGELGKKIKVF. The nucleotide sequence is TGTGCCTTGTGGGAGGCGAGGGCAGGAGAGTTGGGCAAAAAAATCAAGGTATTT.